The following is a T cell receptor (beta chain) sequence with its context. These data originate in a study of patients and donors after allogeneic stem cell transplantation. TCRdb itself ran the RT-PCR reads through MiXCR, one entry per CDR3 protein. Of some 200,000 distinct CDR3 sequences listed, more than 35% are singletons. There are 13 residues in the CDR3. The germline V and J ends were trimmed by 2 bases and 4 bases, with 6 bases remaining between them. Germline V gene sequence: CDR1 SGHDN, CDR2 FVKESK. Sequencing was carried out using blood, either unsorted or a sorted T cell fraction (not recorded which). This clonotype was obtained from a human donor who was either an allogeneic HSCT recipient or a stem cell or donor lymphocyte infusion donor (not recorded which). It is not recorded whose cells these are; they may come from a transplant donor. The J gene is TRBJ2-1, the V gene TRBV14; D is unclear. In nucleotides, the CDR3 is TGTGCCAGCAGCCAATTAATATACAATGAGCAGTTCTTC. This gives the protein CASSQLIYNEQFF.